The next 8 T cell receptor beta chains were all read from a single sample in a study of T cells in Graves' hyperthyroidism and ophthalmopathy. RNA transcripts provided the source from which TCR beta CDR3 regions were amplified. A set of HTBI primers served as the primers for a first-round RT-PCR of the TCR CDR3. TCRdb ran MiXCR on the multiplex PCR reads and lists one entry per CDR3 protein. The sample carries roughly 100,000 distinct CDR3 sequences, around 52% recorded once. Sequences were obtained from blood. These receptor sequences come from a woman between 40 and 50 years old with Graves' hyperthyroidism.

The chain recombines TRBV10-3 with TRBJ2-7, with 9 bases that match TRBD1. Germline V gene data show CDR1 as ENHRY and CDR2 as SYGVKD. This CDR3 is 13 amino acids long. Trimming cost V 8 bases and J 1 base; bases outside gene matches: 3. The CDR3 nucleotides read TGTGCCATCGCCGGACAGGGGTCCTACGAGCAGTACTTC. This sequence encodes CAIAGQGSYEQYF.

A remark on this clonotype: At one of its ends the junction is not consistent with the germline gene, which may arise from a read error. The chain employs TRBV9 and TRBJ2-7, with 10 bases matching TRBD1. The CDR3 extends over 16 amino acids. Germline assignment: CDR1 SGDLS and CDR2 YYNGEE. The CDR3 region is CASSAGLGQGSYKQYF. CDR3 nucleotides: TGTGCCAGCAGCGCGGGCCTGGGACAGGGGTCCTACAAGCAGTACTTC.

This clonotype was seen many times. V usage is TRBV7-2 and J usage is TRBJ2-7, with 12 bases lining up with TRBD2. This CDR3 comprises 19 residues. Germline V gene data show CDR1 as SGHTA and CDR2 as FQGNSA. V trimming: 4 bases; J trimming: 2 bases; junction bases outside the gene matches: 15. The CDR3 nucleotides are TGTGCCAGCAGCTCATCGGGCCGACTAGCGGGAGCCTACACCTACGAGCAGTACTTC. This encodes CASSSSGRLAGAYTYEQYF.

This clonotype has a count of ten or more. The genes are TRBV2 and TRBJ2-5; the match to TRBD1 covers 7 bases. J lost 5 bases, V lost 2 bases, and 8 bases had no gene match. Germline V gene data show CDR1 as SNHLY and CDR2 as FYNNEI. This CDR3 is built from 15 residues. Here the CDR3 DNA reads TGTGCCAGCAGTGAAACCCGGACAGGCCCGGAGACCCAGTACTTC. It is translated as CASSETRTGPETQYF.

This rearrangement joins TRBV20-1 to TRBJ2-5; 7 positions agree with TRBD1. V was pared by 6 bases and J by 9 bases, with 13 bases of the junction left unmatched. Germline V CDR1 and CDR2: DFQATT, SNEGSKA (reference sequence). The CDR3 is 13 amino acids. CDR3 in DNA: TGCAGTGCCGGTGAAGGGGGCGGTCAGCCCCAGTACTTC. Amino acid sequence: CSAGEGGGQPQYF.

The V gene is TRBV20-1, the J gene TRBJ2-2; 11 bases are a match to TRBD2. V was clipped by 4 bases and J by 2 bases; unmatched bases: 9. In germline, CDR1 is DFQATT, CDR2 SNEGSKA (reference sequence). The CDR3 totals 17 residues. This chain's CDR3 is CSAIETSGMSNTGELFF. DNA of the CDR3: TGCAGTGCTATTGAGACTAGCGGGATGTCTAACACCGGGGAGCTGTTTTTT.

This clonotype was detected only once. The chain is built from TRBV5-4 and TRBJ2-7, with 9 positions matching TRBD1. The CDR3 has 19 amino acids. CDR1 SGHNT and CDR2 YYREEE come from the germline V gene (reference sequence). Losses at the gene ends were 4 bases for V and 2 bases for J; bases not matched to a gene: 19. The CDR3 spells CASSPTGLGTGPSTYEQYF. The DNA of the CDR3 is TGTGCCAGCAGCCCGACGGGTCTTGGGACAGGGCCATCGACCTACGAGCAGTACTTC.

Notes on this clonotype: The conserved final phenylalanine or tryptophan is absent from the CDR3, which likely points to a read error. The gene calls are TRBV7-9 and TRBJ1-1, with D perhaps matching TRBD1 (5 bases). The germline gives CDR1 SEHNR, CDR2 FQNEAQ (reference sequence). This CDR3 contains 13 residues. The CDR3 is CASSYRGAAEAFL. As DNA, the CDR3 is TGCGCCAGCAGCTATCGTGGGGCTGCTGAAGCTTTCCTT.